This TCR beta chain was identified during a study of CD8+ T cells in alopecia areata. Background on the study: Tofacitinib treatment spanned 6 to 18 months, with 6 months off drug afterward.

Once RNA had been extracted, it was reverse transcribed into cDNA to act as the sequencing template. Produced via immunoSEQ multiplex PCR; TCRdb's table is partial and in-frame only. In the table there are 60,000 to 85,000 clones, roughly 28% of which are singletons. Regarding treatment: oral pan-JAK inhibitor, 5-10 mg twice daily. Specimens obtained from alopecia areata patients comprised lesional scalp punch biopsies and peripheral blood. The researchers isolated CD4+ and CD8+ T cells from PBMCs by sorting. CDR1 GTSNPN and CDR2 SVGIG come from the germline V gene (reference sequence). The CDR3 has 12 amino acids. V shed 4 bases and J shed 4 bases, with 10 bases lying between them.

The sample here was CD8+ T cells sorted from blood, taken at week 4, from a patient treated with tofacitinib. The chain joins TRBV30 to TRBJ1-2, with D possibly TRBD1 on 5 matching bases. This receptor was identified in a human donor with alopecia areata. The CDR3 region has the DNA TGTGCCTGGATCAGGGAGGGCTATGGCTACACCTTC. It yields the protein CAWIREGYGYTF.